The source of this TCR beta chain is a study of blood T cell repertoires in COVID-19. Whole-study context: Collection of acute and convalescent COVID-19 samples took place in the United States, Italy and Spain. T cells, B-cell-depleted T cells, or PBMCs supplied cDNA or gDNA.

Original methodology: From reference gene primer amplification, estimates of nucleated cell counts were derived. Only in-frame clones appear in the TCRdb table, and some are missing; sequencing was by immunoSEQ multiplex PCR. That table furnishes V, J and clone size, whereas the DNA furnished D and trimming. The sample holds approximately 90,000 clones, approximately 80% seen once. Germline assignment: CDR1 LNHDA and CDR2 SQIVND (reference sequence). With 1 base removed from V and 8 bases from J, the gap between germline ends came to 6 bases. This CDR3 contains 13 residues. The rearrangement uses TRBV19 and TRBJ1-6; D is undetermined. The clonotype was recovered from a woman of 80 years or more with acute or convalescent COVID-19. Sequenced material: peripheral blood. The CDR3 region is CASSIGLDSPLHF. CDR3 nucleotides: TGTGCCAGTAGTATAGGACTGGATTCACCCCTCCACTTT.